These 10 T cell receptor beta chains were all obtained from the same sample, sequenced in a study of identical twins. One entry per CDR3 protein results from TCRdb running MiXCR on the 5' RACE reads. The table records some 1,700,000 distinct CDR3 sequences, roughly 35% of them present only once. The sequenced sample was cord blood. These receptors were obtained from a newborn girl in good health.

The chain carries TRBV29-1 and TRBJ1-1; D remains unclear. V was shortened by 4 bases and J by 6 bases, with 3 bases between the two germline ends. The CDR3 is 9 residues long. Germline V gene sequence: CDR1 SQVTM, CDR2 ANQGSEA. The CDR3 DNA reads TGCAGCGTTGGGGCTGAAGCTTTCTTT. The encoded protein is CSVGAEAFF.

The rearrangement uses TRBV7-2 and TRBJ2-1; D not resolved. There are 16 residues in the CDR3. Trimming stripped 5 bases from V and 0 bases from J, with 14 bases between. Germline V gene lookup returns CDR1 SGHTA and CDR2 FQGNSA. The CDR3 protein is CASSARLSGSYNEQFF. The CDR3 bases are TGTGCCAGCAGCGCCCGATTGTCAGGCTCCTACAATGAGCAGTTCTTC.

This chain uses TRBV12-3 or TRBV12-4 with TRBJ2-1; TRBD1 or TRBD2 may be the D gene (6 bases each). The CDR3 runs to 15 residues. Trimming removed 2 bases at V and 9 bases at J, with 17 bases between. DNA for the CDR3: TGTGCCAGCAGTTTATTGGTGAAACAGGGAGGTGAGCAGTTCTTC. Residues: CASSLLVKQGGEQFF.

This clonotype was seen only a few times. The chain is built from TRBV2 and TRBJ2-7; 8 bases are a match to TRBD2. The CDR3 length is 15 residues. With V trimmed by 3 bases and J by 3 bases, 7 bases remained unmatched. Germline values: CDR1 SNHLY, CDR2 FYNNEI. The CDR3 DNA is TGTGCCAGCAGTGACGGTAGCGGGGCCAACTACGAGCAGTACTTC. Translated: CASSDGSGANYEQYF.

This clonotype was found a few times. This sequence joins TRBV29-1 and TRBJ2-3; perhaps D is TRBD1 or TRBD2 (6 bases each). The germline V gene has CDR1 SQVTM and CDR2 ANQGSEA. Deletions cut 5 bases from V and 6 bases from J, with 18 bases between. This CDR3 contains 14 residues. The CDR3 region has the DNA TGCAGCGTTACCCAACAGGGTCGGGAGGATACGCAGTATTTT. It encodes CSVTQQGREDTQYF.

This clonotype has a count of ten or more. The chain couples TRBV29-1 to TRBJ2-7; D unresolved. Germline loops: CDR1 SQVTM, CDR2 ANQGSEA. Trimming removed 3 bases at V and 4 bases at J, with 16 bases between. The CDR3 consists of 14 residues. CDR3 bases: TGCAGCGTTGAGCTTACATGGCTGGGGTACGAGCAGTACTTC. Protein: CSVELTWLGYEQYF.

This clonotype was seen just once. A much larger clone is a single base away; this may be a read error. This chain uses TRBV12-3 or TRBV12-4 with TRBJ2-5; TRBD1 might be the D (5 bases). The V end was cut by 6 bases, the J end by 0 bases, with 17 bases between. CDR3 length equals 16 residues. The CDR3: CASSKIPTVDQETQYF. CDR3 DNA: TGTGCCAGCAGCAAAATTCCGACAGTCGACCAAGAGACCCAGTACTTC.

There are a few counts of this clonotype. The CDR3 nucleotides read TGCGCCAGCAGCTTGTCTATCTGGTTAGAGTCCCTGGGGAACTACGAGCAGTACTTC. Translating it yields CASSLSIWLESLGNYEQYF. The chain has TRBV5-1 and TRBJ2-7; D gene ambiguous. Trimming removed 1 base at V and 3 bases at J, with 26 bases between. The CDR3 is 19 amino acids. CDR1 and CDR2 (germline): SGHRS, YFSETQ. The full variable domain, completed using reference TRBV5-1 and TRBJ2-7, is KAGVTQTPRYLIKTRGQQVTLSCSPISGHRSVSWYQQTPGQGLQFLFEYFSETQRNKGNFPGRFSGRQFSNSRSEMNVSTLELGDSALYLCASSLSIWLESLGNYEQYFGPGTRLTVT.

With regard to this clonotype: No conserved phenylalanine or tryptophan is present at the end of the CDR3, so a read error is the likely explanation. V and J are TRBV28 and TRBJ2-3; D not resolved. In germline, CDR1 is MDHEN, CDR2 SYDVKM. The V end lost 6 bases, the J end lost 0 bases, and 10 bases lay between the germline ends. This CDR3 contains 14 residues. Here the CDR3 reads CASSRPTSTDTQYY. The CDR3 DNA reads as TGTGCCAGCAGCCGTCCTACTAGCACAGATACGCAGTATTAT.

There are a few counts of this clonotype. CDR3 sequence reads: CASLGRIRDRYNYGYTF. In nucleotides, the CDR3 is TGCGCCAGCCTGGGACGGATTCGGGACAGATATAACTATGGCTACACCTTC. This chain connects TRBV4-1 to TRBJ1-2, with TRBD1 identical over 7 bases. The CDR3 spans 17 residues. The V gene's germline CDR1 is MGHRA and CDR2 YSYEKL. The trim removed 8 bases at V and 1 base at J, leaving 16 bases unmatched.